The 26 T cell receptor beta chains reported below all come from one sample, sequenced in a study of blood T cells in healthy people across ages. A second about 6 to 12 cycle PCR used barcoded and J-beta primers. TCRdb independently ran MiXCR on the 5' RACE reads; one entry per CDR3 protein. The sample carries about 1.5 million distinct CDR3 sequences, 35% to 45% recorded once. Sequencing input: blood. All receptors come from a woman aged 18 to 35 in good health.

The chain carries TRBV6-6 and TRBJ2-3, with D perhaps given as TRBD1 or TRBD2 (5 bases each). The germline V gene encodes CDR1 MNHNY and CDR2 SVGAGI (reference sequence). Trimming took off 1 base at V and 2 bases at J, with 16 bases between the two ends. The CDR3 length is 17 residues. This CDR3 is CASSYFPRESVTDTQYF. CDR3 sequence (DNA): TGTGCCAGCAGTTACTTTCCCAGGGAGTCCGTCACAGATACGCAGTATTTT.

This clonotype was recorded at least ten times. The chain combines TRBV7-8 with TRBJ2-7, with D maybe TRBD2 (5 bases). Trimming pared 6 bases from V and 3 bases from J, leaving 6 bases between. The CDR3 contains 11 residues. Germline CDR1 is SGHVS and CDR2 is FQNEAQ. As DNA, the CDR3 is TGTGCCAGCAGTGGACTCTACGAGCAGTACTTC. Translated: CASSGLYEQYF.

The rearrangement links TRBV7-8 to TRBJ2-5; D is unresolved. CDR3 size: 12 residues. Trimming took off 2 bases at V and 7 bases at J, with 8 bases between the two ends. The germline gives CDR1 SGHVS, CDR2 FQNEAQ. CDR3 nucleotides: TGTGCCAGCAGCTTAAGGGATTTGACCCAGTACTTC. Protein: CASSLRDLTQYF.

This clonotype was detected a few times. V and J are TRBV28 and TRBJ2-7, with no clear D. Germline values: CDR1 MDHEN, CDR2 SYDVKM. The CDR3 length is 13 residues. Trimming cost V 1 base and J 6 bases, with 10 bases left between them. The CDR3 region is CASSLFSDSEQYF. The CDR3 coding sequence is TGTGCCAGCAGTTTATTCTCGGATTCCGAGCAGTACTTC.

In its sample, this clonotype was seen many times. The chain joins TRBV7-2 to TRBJ2-3; weak D call: TRBD2 (5 bases). The V gene lost 0 bases and the J gene lost 5 bases, with 9 bases spanning the gap. The CDR3 spans 14 residues. Germline V gene data show CDR1 as SGHTA and CDR2 as FQGNSA. CDR3 DNA: TGTGCCAGCAGCTTAGCTCGCGGAGGAGATACGCAGTATTTT. This gives the protein CASSLARGGDTQYF.

Notes on this clonotype: A read error may account for a junction end that differs from germline. The chain carries TRBV29-1 and TRBJ1-4; D gene uncertain. CDR1 is SQVTM, CDR2 ANQGSEA, per germline. The CDR3 loop spans 13 amino acids. The CDR3 sequence is CRVNAGSGEKLFF. CDR3 nucleotide sequence: TGCCGCGTCAATGCGGGGAGTGGGGAAAAACTGTTTTTT.

The chain carries TRBV20-1 and TRBJ1-4; D is possibly TRBD1 (6 bases). There are 11 residues in the CDR3. Between the trimmed V and J ends, which lost 6 bases and 12 bases, there was a span of 14 bases. Germline V gives CDR1 DFQATT, CDR2 SNEGSKA (reference sequence). The CDR3: CSALFEGELFF. The CDR3 bases are TGCAGTGCCTTATTCGAGGGGGAACTGTTTTTT.

CDR3 in amino acids: CSVGTVNTEAFF. The CDR3 bases are TGCAGCGTCGGGACAGTGAACACTGAAGCTTTCTTT. This chain uses TRBV29-1 with TRBJ1-1; 7 nucleotides line up with TRBD1. The V gene end was trimmed by 6 bases and the J gene end by 0 bases; junction bases not matched to a gene: 1. The CDR3 spans 12 residues. The germline CDR1 and CDR2 sequences are SQVTM and ANQGSEA.

The rearrangement links TRBV20-1 to TRBJ1-1; no clear D gene. The CDR3 spans 14 residues. Germline V gene sequence: CDR1 DFQATT, CDR2 SNEGSKA (reference sequence). With 4 bases removed from V and 3 bases from J, the gap between germline ends came to 15 bases. The CDR3 sequence: CSAKLTSGYTEAFF. CDR3 nucleotide sequence: TGCAGTGCTAAGTTGACAAGTGGGTACACTGAAGCTTTCTTT.

This clonotype has at least ten counts. The CDR3 sequence: CASSRGQGGYNEQFF. Written as DNA, the CDR3 is TGTGCCAGCTCCCGTGGACAGGGCGGCTACAATGAGCAGTTCTTC. The chain links TRBV18 to TRBJ2-1; 8 bases align to TRBD1. This CDR3 contains 15 residues. The junction had 7 bases not matched to a gene; V was cut back by 6 bases and J by 3 bases. Looked up from germline, CDR1 is KGHSH and CDR2 is LQKENI. The whole variable domain, remainder taken from reference TRBV18 and TRBJ2-1, is NAGVMQNPRHLVRRRGQEARLRCSPMKGHSHVYWYRQLPEEGLKFMVYLQKENIIDESGMPKERFSAEFPKEGPSILRIQQVVRGDSAAYFCASSRGQGGYNEQFFGPGTRLTVL.

This chain joins TRBV20-1 and TRBJ1-2, with D unresolved. This CDR3 spans 12 amino acids. CDR1 is DFQATT and CDR2 is SNEGSKA in the germline V gene (reference sequence). CDR3 nucleotides: TGCAGGGGGAACAGCTATAACTATGGCTACACCTTC. Residues: CRGNSYNYGYTF.

The genes are TRBV7-2 and TRBJ2-1; the D is unclear. The CDR3 loop spans 14 amino acids. With 6 bases removed from V and 4 bases from J, the gap between germline ends came to 13 bases. Germline assignment: CDR1 SGHTA and CDR2 FQGNSA. The CDR3 nucleotides are TGTGCCAGCAGTCCTCTGACTCGTTACAATGAGCAGTTCTTC. It specifies CASSPLTRYNEQFF.

The gene calls are TRBV29-1 and TRBJ1-1; 9 bases line up with TRBD1. The CDR3 extends over 16 amino acids. V trimming: 6 bases; J trimming: 0 bases; junction bases outside the gene matches: 11. Germline V lookup: CDR1 SQVTM, CDR2 ANQGSEA. This chain's CDR3 is CSVARDRAKLNTEAFF. CDR3 sequence (DNA): TGCAGCGTCGCCAGGGACAGGGCTAAGTTGAACACTGAAGCTTTCTTT.

This clonotype was observed a few times. This sequence joins TRBV10-3 and TRBJ2-5; D is ambiguous. The CDR3 totals 13 residues. Germline V lookup: CDR1 ENHRY, CDR2 SYGVKD. V lost 6 bases and J 0 bases, leaving 8 bases between the germline ends. CDR3 sequence: CAIRERDQETQYF. As DNA, the CDR3 is TGTGCCATCAGGGAAAGGGACCAAGAGACCCAGTACTTC.

This clonotype was recorded a few times. V is TRBV9 and J is TRBJ1-1; D uncertain. The CDR3 spans 12 residues. Per the germline V gene, CDR1 is SGDLS and CDR2 is YYNGEE. The V and J ends lost 4 bases and 1 base respectively, with 5 bases between them. This CDR3 is CASSTSNTEAFF. The CDR3 coding sequence is TGTGCCAGCAGCACATCGAACACTGAAGCTTTCTTT.

This clonotype was counted only a few times. The rearrangement joins TRBV7-9 to TRBJ2-7; 7 bases map to TRBD1. Losses at the gene ends were 5 bases for V and 3 bases for J; bases not matched to a gene: 10. This CDR3 is built from 15 residues. Germline-derived CDR1 and CDR2 are SEHNR and FQNEAQ (reference sequence). The CDR3 region has the DNA TGTGCCAGCAGCCTGACAGGGTCGGGGCACTACGAGCAGTACTTC. The encoded protein is CASSLTGSGHYEQYF. Full variable domain (rest looked up from reference TRBV7-9 and TRBJ2-7): DTGVSQNPRHKITKRGQNVTFRCDPISEHNRLYWYRQTLGQGPEFLTYFQNEAQLEKSRLLSDRFSAERPKGSFSTLEIQRTEQGDSAMYLCASSLTGSGHYEQYFGPGTRLTVT.

The chain links TRBV27 to TRBJ2-3; D may correspond to TRBD1 or TRBD2 (5 bases each). This CDR3 is 16 amino acids long. V was pared by 4 bases and J by 1 base, with 15 bases between. Germline V lookup: CDR1 MNHEY, CDR2 SMNVEV (reference sequence). CDR3 bases: TGTGCCAGCAGTTCCATGCCCGGGGCGGGCACAGATACGCAGTATTTT. Amino acid sequence: CASSSMPGAGTDTQYF.

In the case of this clonotype: Compared with germline, one end of the junction differs, possibly owing to a read error. The chain combines TRBV7-7 with TRBJ2-7, with 10 positions matching TRBD2. The DNA matches TRBJ2-5 better at its end, which makes the J call doubtful. The CDR3 contains 16 residues. Germline CDR1 and CDR2: SSHAT and FNYEAQ (reference sequence). The CDR3 reads CASSLVTSGEAKTQYF. The CDR3, as DNA: TGTGCTAGCAGCTTAGTCACTAGCGGGGAGGCGAAGACCCAGTACTTC.

This sequence joins TRBV6-2 or TRBV6-3 and TRBJ1-1; TRBD1 is a possible D gene (5 bases). The V gene lost 4 bases and the J gene lost 3 bases, with 15 bases spanning the gap. CDR1 and CDR2 from the germline V gene are MNHEY and SVGEGT. This CDR3 has 15 amino acids. CDR3: CASSWPTGGDTEAFF. CDR3 nucleotide sequence: TGTGCCAGCAGTTGGCCGACGGGAGGGGACACTGAAGCTTTCTTT.

The rearrangement uses TRBV6-5 and TRBJ1-5; maybe TRBD1 (5 bases). The CDR3 covers 15 residues. Looked up from germline, CDR1 is MNHEY and CDR2 is SVGAGI. V lost 6 bases and J 0 bases, leaving 12 bases between the germline ends. The CDR3 sequence is CASRTGSFSNQPQHF. CDR3 nucleotide sequence: TGTGCCAGCAGAACAGGCAGTTTTAGCAATCAGCCCCAGCATTTT.

This clonotype was seen more than once but under ten times. This chain uses TRBV12-3 or TRBV12-4 with TRBJ1-2, with D maybe TRBD1 (6 bases). The CDR3 consists of 16 residues. V was shortened by 5 bases and J by 8 bases, with 24 bases between the two germline ends. CDR3 in amino acids: CASSPAPLTGFEGYTF. CDR3 sequence (DNA): TGTGCCAGCAGTCCTGCCCCCTTAACAGGGTTCGAGGGCTACACCTTC.

This chain connects TRBV12-3 or TRBV12-4 to TRBJ2-1; TRBD2 matches 9 bases. V shed 6 bases, J shed 2 bases, and the junction held 11 bases outside the gene matches. There are 17 residues in the CDR3. CDR3 sequence reads: CASRDPSGASPYNEQFF. CDR3 bases: TGTGCCAGCAGGGATCCTAGCGGGGCTTCCCCCTACAATGAGCAGTTCTTC.

CDR3 DNA: TGTGCCACCACGGAGGATAGATCCTACAATGAGCAGTACTTC. Protein sequence: CATTEDRSYNEQYF. The chain uses TRBV2 and TRBJ2-1, with D possibly TRBD2 on 5 matching bases. The J call may be wrong; the DNA end is better matched by TRBJ2-7. Germline V gene data show CDR1 as SNHLY and CDR2 as FYNNEI. This CDR3 has 14 amino acids.

V and J are TRBV7-2 and TRBJ2-3; 7 nucleotides align to TRBD2. The germline V gene encodes CDR1 SGHTA and CDR2 FQGNSA. This CDR3 comprises 15 residues. With 0 bases clipped from V and 3 bases from J, the junction kept 3 bases outside the gene matches. DNA for the CDR3: TGTGCCAGCAGCTTAGCGGGGGGGAAGACAGATACGCAGTATTTT. It translates to CASSLAGGKTDTQYF. The variable domain in full, completed from reference TRBV7-2 and TRBJ2-3, reads GAGVSQSPSNKVTEKGKDVELRCDPISGHTALYWYRQSLGQGLEFLIYFQGNSAPDKSGLPSDRFSAERTGGSVSTLTIQRTQQEDSAVYLCASSLAGGKTDTQYFGPGTRLTVL.

This clonotype was seen a handful of times. The chain recombines TRBV12-5 with TRBJ1-1; D unclear. The V end was cut by 5 bases, the J end by 8 bases, with 15 bases between. This CDR3 comprises 13 residues. CDR1 LGHNT and CDR2 FRNRAP come from the germline V gene. This chain's CDR3 is CASGLVLLPEAFF. For the CDR3, the DNA is TGTGCTAGTGGTCTAGTTCTGCTCCCGGAAGCTTTCTTT.

V is TRBV12-3 or TRBV12-4 and J is TRBJ1-6, with a weak D call TRBD1 (5 bases). The CDR3 is made up of 15 amino acids. Between the trimmed V and J ends, which lost 11 bases and 9 bases, there was a span of 23 bases. The chain's CDR3 is CARFRGGERGSPLHF. Here the CDR3 DNA reads TGTGCCCGATTCCGTGGGGGGGAACGGGGTTCACCCCTCCACTTT.